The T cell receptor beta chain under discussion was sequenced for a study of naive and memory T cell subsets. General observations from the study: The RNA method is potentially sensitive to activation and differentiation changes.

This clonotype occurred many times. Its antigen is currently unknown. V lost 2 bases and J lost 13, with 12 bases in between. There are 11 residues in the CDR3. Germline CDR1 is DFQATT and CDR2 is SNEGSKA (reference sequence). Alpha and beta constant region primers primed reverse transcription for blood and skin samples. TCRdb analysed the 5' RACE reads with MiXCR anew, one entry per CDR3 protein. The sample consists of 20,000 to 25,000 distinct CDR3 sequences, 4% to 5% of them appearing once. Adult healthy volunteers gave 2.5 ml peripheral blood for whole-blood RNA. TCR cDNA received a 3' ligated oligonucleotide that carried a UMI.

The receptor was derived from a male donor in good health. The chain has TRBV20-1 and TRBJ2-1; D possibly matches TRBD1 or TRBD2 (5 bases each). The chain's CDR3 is CSARSGTPQFF. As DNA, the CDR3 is TGCAGTGCTAGATCCGGGACCCCACAGTTCTTC.